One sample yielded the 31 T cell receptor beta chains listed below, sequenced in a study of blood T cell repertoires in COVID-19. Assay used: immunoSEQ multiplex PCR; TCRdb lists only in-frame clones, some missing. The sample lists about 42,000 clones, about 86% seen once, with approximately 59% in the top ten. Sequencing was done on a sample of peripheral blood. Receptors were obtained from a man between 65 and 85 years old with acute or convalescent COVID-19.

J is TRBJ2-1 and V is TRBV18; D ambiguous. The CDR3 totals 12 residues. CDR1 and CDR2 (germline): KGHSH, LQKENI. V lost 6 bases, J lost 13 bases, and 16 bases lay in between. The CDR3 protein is CASSTTRDDQFF. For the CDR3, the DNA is TGTGCCAGCTCGACAACGCGTGACGATCAGTTCTTC.

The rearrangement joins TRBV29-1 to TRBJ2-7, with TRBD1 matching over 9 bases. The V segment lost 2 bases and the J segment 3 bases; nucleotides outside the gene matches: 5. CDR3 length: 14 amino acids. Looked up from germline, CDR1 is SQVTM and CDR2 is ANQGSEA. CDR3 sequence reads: CSVETGTGNYEQYF. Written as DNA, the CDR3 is TGCAGCGTTGAAACAGGGACAGGGAACTACGAGCAGTACTTC.

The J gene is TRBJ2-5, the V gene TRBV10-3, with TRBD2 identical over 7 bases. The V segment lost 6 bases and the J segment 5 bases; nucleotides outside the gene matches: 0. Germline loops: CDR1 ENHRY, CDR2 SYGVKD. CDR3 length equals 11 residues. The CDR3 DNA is TGTGCCATCAGGGGGGGGGAGACCCAGTACTTC. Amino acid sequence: CAIRGGETQYF.

CDR3 protein: CASSLGGYGYTF. CDR3 in DNA: TGTGCCAGCAGTTTGGGAGGCTATGGCTACACCTTC. This sequence joins TRBV28 and TRBJ1-2; D unclear. The CDR3 loop spans 12 amino acids. The germline V gene encodes CDR1 MDHEN and CDR2 SYDVKM. The V end was cut by 3 bases, the J end by 4 bases, with 6 bases between.

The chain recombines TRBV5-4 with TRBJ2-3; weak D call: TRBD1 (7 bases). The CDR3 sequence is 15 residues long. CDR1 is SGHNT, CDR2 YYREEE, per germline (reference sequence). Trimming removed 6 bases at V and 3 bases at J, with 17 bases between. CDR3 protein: CASTSWRDRTDTQYF. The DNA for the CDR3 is TGTGCCAGCACCTCCTGGCGGGACAGAACAGATACGCAGTATTTT.

The CDR3 is CASSHLTVADGELFF. The CDR3 nucleotides read TGTGCCAGCAGCCATCTGACGGTAGCAGACGGGGAGCTGTTTTTT. The gene calls are TRBV14 and TRBJ2-2, with D unresolved. Trimming shortened V by 3 bases and J by 7 bases, and 15 bases separated the two germline ends. The CDR3 extends over 15 amino acids. Germline assignment: CDR1 SGHDN and CDR2 FVKESK.

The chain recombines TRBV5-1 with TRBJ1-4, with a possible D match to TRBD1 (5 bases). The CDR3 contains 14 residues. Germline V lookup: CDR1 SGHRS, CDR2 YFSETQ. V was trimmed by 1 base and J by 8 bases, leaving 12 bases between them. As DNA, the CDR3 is TGCGCCAGCAGCTTGAATTGGGGGGAGGAAAAACTGTTTTTT. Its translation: CASSLNWGEEKLFF.

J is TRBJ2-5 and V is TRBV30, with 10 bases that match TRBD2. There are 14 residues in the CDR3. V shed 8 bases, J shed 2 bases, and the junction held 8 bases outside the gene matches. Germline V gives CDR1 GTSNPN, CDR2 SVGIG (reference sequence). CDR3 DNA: TGTGCCGCCGACGGGACTAGCGCACAAGAGACCCAGTACTTC. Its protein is CAADGTSAQETQYF.

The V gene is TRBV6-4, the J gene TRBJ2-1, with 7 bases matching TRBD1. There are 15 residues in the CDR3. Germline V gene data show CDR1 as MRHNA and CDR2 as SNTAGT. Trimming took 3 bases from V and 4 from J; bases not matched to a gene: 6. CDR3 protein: CASSETDRHYNEQFF. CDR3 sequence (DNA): TGTGCCAGCAGTGAAACGGACAGGCATTACAATGAGCAGTTCTTC.

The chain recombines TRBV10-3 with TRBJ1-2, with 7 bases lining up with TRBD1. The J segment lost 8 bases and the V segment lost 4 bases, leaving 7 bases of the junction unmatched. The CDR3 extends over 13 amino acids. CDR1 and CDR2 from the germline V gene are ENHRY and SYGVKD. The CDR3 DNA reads TGTGCCATCAGTGGTGGGACAGATGAAGGCTACACCTTC. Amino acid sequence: CAISGGTDEGYTF.

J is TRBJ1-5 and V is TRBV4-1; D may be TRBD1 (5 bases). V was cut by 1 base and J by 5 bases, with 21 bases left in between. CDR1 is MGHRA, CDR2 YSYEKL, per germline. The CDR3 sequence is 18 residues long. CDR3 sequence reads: CASSQVEGAGTVHQPQHF. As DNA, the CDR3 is TGCGCCAGCAGCCAAGTCGAAGGGGCCGGAACCGTTCATCAGCCCCAGCATTTT.

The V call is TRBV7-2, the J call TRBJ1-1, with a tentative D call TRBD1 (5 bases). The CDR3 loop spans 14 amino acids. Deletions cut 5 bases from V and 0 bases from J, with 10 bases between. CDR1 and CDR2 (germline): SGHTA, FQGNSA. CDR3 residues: CASSLTGVNTEAFF. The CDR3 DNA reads TGTGCCAGCAGCCTCACGGGGGTGAACACTGAAGCTTTCTTT.

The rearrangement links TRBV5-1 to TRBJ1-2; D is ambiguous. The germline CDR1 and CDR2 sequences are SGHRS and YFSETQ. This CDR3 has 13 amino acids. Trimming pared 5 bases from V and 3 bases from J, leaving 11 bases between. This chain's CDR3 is CASSQDGDYGYTF. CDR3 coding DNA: TGCGCCAGCAGTCAAGACGGAGACTATGGCTACACCTTC.

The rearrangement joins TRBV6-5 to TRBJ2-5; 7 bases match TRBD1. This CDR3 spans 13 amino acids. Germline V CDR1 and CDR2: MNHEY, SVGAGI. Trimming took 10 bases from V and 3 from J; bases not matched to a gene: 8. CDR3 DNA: TGTGCCACTTCAGGGACAGCAGAAGAGACCCAGTACTTC. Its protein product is CATSGTAEETQYF.

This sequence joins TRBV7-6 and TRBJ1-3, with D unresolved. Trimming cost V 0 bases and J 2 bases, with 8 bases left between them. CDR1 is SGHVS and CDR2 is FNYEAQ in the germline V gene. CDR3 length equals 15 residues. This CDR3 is CASSLASRAGNTIYF. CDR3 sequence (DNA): TGTGCCAGCAGCTTAGCCTCACGGGCTGGAAACACCATATATTTT. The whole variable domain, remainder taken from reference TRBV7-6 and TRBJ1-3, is GAGVSQSPRYKVTKRGQDVALRCDPISGHVSLYWYRQALGQGPEFLTYFNYEAQQDKSGLPNDRFSAERPEGSISTLTIQRTEQRDSAMYRCASSLASRAGNTIYFGEGSWLTVV.

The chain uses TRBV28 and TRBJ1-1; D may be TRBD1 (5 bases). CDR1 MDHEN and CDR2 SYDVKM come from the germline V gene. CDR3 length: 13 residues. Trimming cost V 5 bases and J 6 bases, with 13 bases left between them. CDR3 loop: CASSAQEGSEAFF. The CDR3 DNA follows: TGTGCCAGCAGTGCCCAGGAGGGGTCTGAAGCTTTCTTT.

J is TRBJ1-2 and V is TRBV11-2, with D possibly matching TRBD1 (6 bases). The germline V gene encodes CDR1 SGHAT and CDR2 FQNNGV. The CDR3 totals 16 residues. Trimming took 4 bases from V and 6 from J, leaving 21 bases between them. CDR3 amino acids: CASSSGWGPPENGYTF. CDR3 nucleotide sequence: TGTGCCAGCAGCTCAGGGTGGGGGCCGCCAGAAAATGGCTACACCTTC.

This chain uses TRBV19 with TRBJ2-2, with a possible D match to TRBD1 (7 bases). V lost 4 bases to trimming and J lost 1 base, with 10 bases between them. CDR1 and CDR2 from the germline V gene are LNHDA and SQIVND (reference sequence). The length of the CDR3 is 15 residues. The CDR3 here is CASSRGDRNTGELFF. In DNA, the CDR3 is TGTGCCAGTAGTAGGGGGGACAGGAACACCGGGGAGCTGTTTTTT.

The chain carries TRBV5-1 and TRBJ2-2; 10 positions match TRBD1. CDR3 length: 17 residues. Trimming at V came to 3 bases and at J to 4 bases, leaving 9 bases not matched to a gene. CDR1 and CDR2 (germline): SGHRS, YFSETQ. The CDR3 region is CASSSVDRGRATGELFF. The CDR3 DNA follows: TGCGCCAGCAGCTCGGTTGACAGGGGGCGCGCCACCGGGGAGCTGTTTTTT.

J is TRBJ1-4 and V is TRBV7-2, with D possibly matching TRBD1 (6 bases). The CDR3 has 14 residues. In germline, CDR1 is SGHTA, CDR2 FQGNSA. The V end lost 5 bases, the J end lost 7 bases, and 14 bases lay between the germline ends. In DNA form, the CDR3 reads TGTGCCAGCAGCGGGGAGACAGGCTCTGAAAAACTGTTTTTT. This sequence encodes CASSGETGSEKLFF.

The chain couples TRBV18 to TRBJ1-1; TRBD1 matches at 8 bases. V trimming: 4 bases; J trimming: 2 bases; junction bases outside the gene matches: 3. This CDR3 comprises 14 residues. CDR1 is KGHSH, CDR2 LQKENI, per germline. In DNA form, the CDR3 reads TGTGCCAGCTCACAAGGACAGGGTAACACTGAAGCTTTCTTT. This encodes CASSQGQGNTEAFF.

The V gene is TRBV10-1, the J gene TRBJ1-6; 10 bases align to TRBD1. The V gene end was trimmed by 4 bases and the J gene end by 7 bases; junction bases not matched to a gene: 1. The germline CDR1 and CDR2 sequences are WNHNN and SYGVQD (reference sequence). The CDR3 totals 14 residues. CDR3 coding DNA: TGCGCCAGCAGTGGGGACAGGGGAAATTCACCCCTCCACTTT. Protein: CASSGDRGNSPLHF.

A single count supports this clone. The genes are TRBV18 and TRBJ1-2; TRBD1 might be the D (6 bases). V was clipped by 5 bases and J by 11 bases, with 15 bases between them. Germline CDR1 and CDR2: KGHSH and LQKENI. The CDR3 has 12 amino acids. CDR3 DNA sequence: TGTGCCAGCTCAATAATCACAGGGATTTACACCTTC. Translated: CASSIITGIYTF.

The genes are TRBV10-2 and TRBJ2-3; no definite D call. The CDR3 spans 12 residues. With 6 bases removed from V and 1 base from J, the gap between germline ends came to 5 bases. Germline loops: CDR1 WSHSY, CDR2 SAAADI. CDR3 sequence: CASRSGTDTQYF. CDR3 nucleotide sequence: TGCGCCAGCAGGAGCGGCACAGATACGCAGTATTTT.

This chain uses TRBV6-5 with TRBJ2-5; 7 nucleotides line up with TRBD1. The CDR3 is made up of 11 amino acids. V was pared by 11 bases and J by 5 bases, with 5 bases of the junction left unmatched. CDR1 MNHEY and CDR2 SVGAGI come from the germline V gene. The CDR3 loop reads CAQGGGETQYF. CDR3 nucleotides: TGTGCCCAAGGGGGCGGGGAGACCCAGTACTTC.

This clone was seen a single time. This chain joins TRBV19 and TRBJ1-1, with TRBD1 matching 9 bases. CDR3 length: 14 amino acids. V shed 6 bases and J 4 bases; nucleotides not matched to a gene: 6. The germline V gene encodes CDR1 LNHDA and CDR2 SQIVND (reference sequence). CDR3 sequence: CASRLQGAPTEAFF. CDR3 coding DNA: TGTGCCAGTAGATTACAGGGGGCGCCCACTGAAGCTTTCTTT. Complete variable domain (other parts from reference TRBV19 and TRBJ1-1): DGGITQSPKYLFRKEGQNVTLSCEQNLNHDAMYWYRQDPGQGLRLIYYSQIVNDFQKGDIAEGYSVSREKKESFPLTVTSAQKNPTAFYLCASRLQGAPTEAFFGQGTRLTVV.

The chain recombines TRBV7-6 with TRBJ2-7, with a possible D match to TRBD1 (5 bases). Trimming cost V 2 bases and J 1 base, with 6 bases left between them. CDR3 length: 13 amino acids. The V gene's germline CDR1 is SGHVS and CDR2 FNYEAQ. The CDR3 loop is CASSLRQSYEQYF. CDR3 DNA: TGTGCCAGCAGCTTAAGACAGTCCTACGAGCAGTACTTC. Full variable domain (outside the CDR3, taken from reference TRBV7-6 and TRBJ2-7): GAGVSQSPRYKVTKRGQDVALRCDPISGHVSLYWYRQALGQGPEFLTYFNYEAQQDKSGLPNDRFSAERPEGSISTLTIQRTEQRDSAMYRCASSLRQSYEQYFGPGTRLTVT.

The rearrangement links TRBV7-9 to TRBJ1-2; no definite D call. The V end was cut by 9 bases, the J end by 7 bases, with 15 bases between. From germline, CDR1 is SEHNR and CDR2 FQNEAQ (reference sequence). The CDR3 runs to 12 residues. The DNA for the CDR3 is TGTGCCAGAAAGAGGGATTTTATTGGCTACACCTTC. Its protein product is CARKRDFIGYTF.

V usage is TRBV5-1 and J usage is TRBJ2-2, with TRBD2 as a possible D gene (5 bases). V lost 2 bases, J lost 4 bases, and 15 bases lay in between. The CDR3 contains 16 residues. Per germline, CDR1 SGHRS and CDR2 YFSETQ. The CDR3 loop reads CASSLGSGVATGELFF. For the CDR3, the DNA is TGCGCCAGCAGCTTAGGATCCGGGGTGGCCACCGGGGAGCTGTTTTTT.

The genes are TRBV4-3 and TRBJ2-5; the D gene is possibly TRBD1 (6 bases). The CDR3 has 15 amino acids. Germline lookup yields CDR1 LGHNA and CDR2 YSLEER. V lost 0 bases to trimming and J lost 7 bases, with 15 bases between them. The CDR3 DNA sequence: TGCGCCAGCAGCCAAGATCCAGGGGCGGGTGGGACCCAGTACTTC. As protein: CASSQDPGAGGTQYF.

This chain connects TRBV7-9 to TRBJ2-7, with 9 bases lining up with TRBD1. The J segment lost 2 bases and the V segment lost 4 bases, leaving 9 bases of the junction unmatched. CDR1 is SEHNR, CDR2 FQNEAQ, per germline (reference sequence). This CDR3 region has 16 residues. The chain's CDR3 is CASSSAAGTGTYEQYF. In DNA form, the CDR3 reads TGTGCCAGCAGCTCCGCCGCCGGGACAGGGACCTACGAGCAGTACTTC.